This T cell receptor beta chain was sequenced in a study of blood T cell repertoires in COVID-19. Germline CDR1 and CDR2: MDHEN and SYDVKM. V lost 10 bases to trimming and J lost 3 bases; unmatched junction nucleotides: 9. The CDR3 length is 13 residues. As handled by the study authors: How many nucleated cells were present was estimated from reference gene primer amplification. Data came from immunoSEQ multiplex PCR; TCRdb stores just in-frame clones and leaves some out. Clone size and the V and J calls come from that table; the DNA yielded D and trimming. The repertoire holds hundreds of thousands of clones, with less than 90% as singletons. Clinical history reported by participants formed the basis on which cohorts were assigned.

The sample comprised PBMCs or T cells enriched from blood (not recorded which). This rearrangement joins TRBV28 to TRBJ2-7; 7 bases align to TRBD1. The source of this sequence is a woman in her twenties or thirties who had recovered from COVID-19. The CDR3 protein is CATRDSLIYEQYF. DNA of the CDR3: TGTGCCACCCGGGACAGTCTTATCTACGAGCAGTACTTC.